This T cell receptor (beta chain) was sequenced during a study of control samples from healthy donors and cancer patients. The CDR3 spans 15 residues. In germline, CDR1 is MDHEN, CDR2 SYDVKM. With 7 bases removed from V and 7 bases from J, the gap between germline ends came to 20 bases. This clone showed up just once. This table comes from immunoSEQ multiplex PCR, and its TCRdb copy is limited to in-frame clones, with some not included. This sample carries fewer than 200,000 clones, 94% of them seen once, and the ten largest clones take 11% to 15%. The J gene is TRBJ1-5, the V gene TRBV28, with D perhaps TRBD1 (5 bases). The TCR originated in a man in his sixties with colorectal cancer. The material sequenced was PBMCs. Here the CDR3 DNA reads TGTGCCAGCATTCCCGCGGGGGAGGTACGGCAGCCCCAGCATTTT. Residues: CASIPAGEVRQPQHF.